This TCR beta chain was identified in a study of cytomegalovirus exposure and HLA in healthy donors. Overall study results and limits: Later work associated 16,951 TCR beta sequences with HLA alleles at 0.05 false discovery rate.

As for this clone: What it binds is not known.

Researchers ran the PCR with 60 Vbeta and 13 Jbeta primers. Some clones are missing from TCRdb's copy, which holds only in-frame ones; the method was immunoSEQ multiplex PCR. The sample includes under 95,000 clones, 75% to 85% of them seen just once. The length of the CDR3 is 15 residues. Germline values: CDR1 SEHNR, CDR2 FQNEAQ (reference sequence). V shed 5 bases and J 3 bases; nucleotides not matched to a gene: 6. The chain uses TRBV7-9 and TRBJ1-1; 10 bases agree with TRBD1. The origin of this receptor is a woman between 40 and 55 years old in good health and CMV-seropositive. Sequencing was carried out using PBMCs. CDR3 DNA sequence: TGTGCCAGCAGCCCGGGGACAGGGGAGTACACTGAAGCTTTCTTT. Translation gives CASSPGTGEYTEAFF. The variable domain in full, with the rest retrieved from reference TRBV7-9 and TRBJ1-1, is DTGVSQNPRHKITKRGQNVTFRCDPISEHNRLYWYRQTLGQGPEFLTYFQNEAQLEKSRLLSDRFSAERPKGSFSTLEIQRTEQGDSAMYLCASSPGTGEYTEAFFGQGTRLTVV.